Ten or more counts support the clone carrying this TCR beta chain. Measured with immunoSEQ multiplex PCR; TCRdb has only the in-frame clones, and not every one. Of 100,000 to 120,000 clones listed, around nine tenths are singletons. The sample is drawn from a study of OX40 agonist ivuxolimab in advanced cancers. About the research overall: Therapy given before enrollment (anti-PD-1, anti-PD-L1 or anti-CTLA-4) was allowed, and 40% to 50% had some.

The source is an adult with an advanced solid tumor such as melanoma, head and neck, liver or kidney cancer. The sequencing here drew on CD4+ or CD8+ T cells sorted from blood, taken in a trial of the OX40 agonist ivuxolimab.

CDR3 amino acids: CASSQLPPGDNQPQHF. DNA for the CDR3: TGCGCCAGCAGCCAATTGCCGCCAGGGGACAATCAGCCCCAGCATTTT. The chain has TRBV4-3 and TRBJ1-5; the D gene is possibly TRBD1 (6 bases). Trimming took off 2 bases at V and 3 bases at J, with 14 bases between the two ends. Germline CDR1 is LGHNA and CDR2 is YSLEER. This CDR3 comprises 16 residues.